The TCR beta chain under discussion was sequenced for a study of shared clonotypes between healthy human individuals. Turning to the study itself: CD4 naive and CD4 memory each took three plates per donor, while CD8 naive took two and CD8 memory one.

Libraries were prepared by immunoSEQ multiplex PCR; TCRdb keeps only in-frame clonotypes and omits some of them. The repertoire consists of some 500,000 clones, with around 96% occurring once and the leading ten covering 0.064%. CDR3 length equals 15 residues. V dropped 1 base and J dropped 2 bases, with 11 bases sitting between them. Germline lookup yields CDR1 SEHNR and CDR2 FQNEAQ (reference sequence). This TCR derives from a woman in her 30s in good health. The rearrangement joins TRBV7-9 to TRBJ1-2; D uncertain. The sequencing input was naive CD4+ T cells sorted from blood. Specified subset: CD45RA+ positively selected. This CDR3 reads CASSLDLAINYGYTF. As DNA, the CDR3 is TGTGCCAGCAGCTTAGATTTGGCTATCAACTATGGCTACACCTTC.